Shown below are 22 T cell receptor beta chains from a single sample sequenced in a study of T cells in Graves' hyperthyroidism and ophthalmopathy. The investigators amplified TCR beta CDR3 regions from RNA transcripts. HTBI primers were employed in a first-round RT-PCR of the TCR CDR3. TCRdb reprocessed the multiplex PCR reads via MiXCR and lists one record per CDR3 protein. The sample carries 600,000 to 650,000 distinct CDR3 sequences, 20% to 25% recorded once. Sequencing was carried out using blood. Receptors originate from a man under 40 with Graves' ophthalmopathy.

This clonotype was counted between two and nine times. The V call is TRBV2, the J call TRBJ1-1; TRBD1 matches 9 bases. The CDR3 covers 14 residues. Germline lookup yields CDR1 SNHLY and CDR2 FYNNEI. V trimming: 5 bases; J trimming: 2 bases; junction bases outside the gene matches: 3. The CDR3 sequence: CASSKTGGNTEAFF. The CDR3 DNA is TGTGCCAGCAGTAAGACAGGGGGAAACACTGAAGCTTTCTTT. Supplemented by reference TRBV2 and TRBJ1-1, the full variable domain reads EPEVTQTPSHQVTQMGQEVILRCVPISNHLYFYWYRQILGQKVEFLVSFYNNEISEKSEIFDDQFSVERPDGSNFTLKIRSTKLEDSAMYFCASSKTGGNTEAFFGQGTRLTVV.

The chain is built from TRBV7-2 and TRBJ1-4, with D unresolved. Trimming stripped 4 bases from V and 2 bases from J, with 11 bases between. The CDR3 spans 15 residues. Germline V CDR1 and CDR2: SGHTA, FQGNSA. The CDR3 DNA reads as TGTGCCAGCAGCTCGATGCACTCCACTAATGAAAAACTGTTTTTT. This codes for CASSSMHSTNEKLFF.

The rearrangement links TRBV10-1 to TRBJ2-1; unclear D gene. V was cut by 0 bases and J by 7 bases, with 13 bases left in between. The CDR3 contains 15 residues. Germline V gene lookup returns CDR1 WNHNN and CDR2 SYGVQD (reference sequence). CDR3 protein: CASSESLRVENEQFF. For the CDR3, the DNA is TGCGCCAGCAGTGAGTCTTTAAGGGTCGAGAATGAGCAGTTCTTC.

This clonotype has more than one count but fewer than ten. J is TRBJ2-5 and V is TRBV28; 8 bases are a match to TRBD2. The CDR3 is made up of 14 amino acids. CDR1 is MDHEN, CDR2 SYDVKM, per germline. V was clipped by 6 bases and J by 4 bases; unmatched bases: 7. In DNA form, the CDR3 reads TGTGCCAGCAGCCGTAGCGGGGCACCAGAGACCCAGTACTTC. It translates to CASSRSGAPETQYF.

CDR3 sequence reads: CASSIRWGHEKLFF. CDR3 in DNA: TGTGCCAGTAGTATCCGCTGGGGACACGAAAAACTGTTTTTT. This sequence joins TRBV19 and TRBJ1-4, with D possibly TRBD1 on 6 matching bases. The CDR3 sequence is 14 residues long. V lost 3 bases and J lost 8, with 13 bases in between. The germline V gene has CDR1 LNHDA and CDR2 SQIVND (reference sequence).

This clonotype was seen more than once but under ten times. This chain uses TRBV28 with TRBJ2-2, with TRBD2 matching 9 bases. V gave up 4 bases and J gave up 1 base; unmatched junction bases: 10. The CDR3 is 18 residues long. From germline, CDR1 is MDHEN and CDR2 SYDVKM. The CDR3 reads CASSSLLAGPMNTGELFF. CDR3 sequence (DNA): TGTGCCAGCAGTTCATTACTAGCGGGCCCCATGAACACCGGGGAGCTGTTTTTT.

The chain is built from TRBV18 and TRBJ1-5; TRBD1 matches 7 bases. The germline gives CDR1 KGHSH, CDR2 LQKENI. Trimming removed 4 bases from V and 7 bases from J; junction bases left unmatched: 10. The CDR3 contains 15 residues. As DNA, the CDR3 is TGTGCCAGCTCACGGCCGGACAGGTCGGGACAGCCCCAGCATTTT. Protein: CASSRPDRSGQPQHF.

This clonotype was recorded at least ten times. The chain recombines TRBV5-1 with TRBJ2-7, with TRBD2 matching over 8 bases. CDR1 SGHRS and CDR2 YFSETQ come from the germline V gene. This CDR3 comprises 17 residues. V lost 3 bases to trimming and J lost 2 bases; unmatched junction nucleotides: 13. CDR3 sequence: CASSSGLTDGRAYEQYF. For the CDR3, the DNA is TGCGCCAGCAGCTCGGGGTTAACTGACGGGAGGGCCTACGAGCAGTACTTC.

The V and J genes are TRBV5-4 and TRBJ1-2; TRBD1 matches 9 bases. The CDR3 contains 16 residues. The junction had 10 bases not matched to a gene; V was cut back by 3 bases and J by 4 bases. Per the germline V gene, CDR1 is SGHNT and CDR2 is YYREEE (reference sequence). The CDR3 protein is CASSSIGGDRVYGYTF. The CDR3 DNA sequence: TGTGCCAGCAGCTCGATCGGCGGGGACAGGGTCTATGGCTACACCTTC. The variable domain in full, completed from reference TRBV5-4 and TRBJ1-2, reads ETGVTQSPTHLIKTRGQQVTLRCSSQSGHNTVSWYQQALGQGPQFIFQYYREEENGRGNFPPRFSGLQFPNYSSELNVNALELDDSALYLCASSSIGGDRVYGYTFGSGTRLTVV.

This clonotype was seen only a few times. The chain employs TRBV7-9 and TRBJ1-2; 7 bases are shared with TRBD1. The J segment lost 5 bases and the V segment lost 4 bases, leaving 4 bases of the junction unmatched. Germline loops: CDR1 SEHNR, CDR2 FQNEAQ (reference sequence). CDR3 size: 13 residues. The CDR3 region has the DNA TGTGCCAGCAGCTCAGGGGGTAGTTATGGCTACACCTTC. Residues: CASSSGGSYGYTF.

This clonotype was seen a few times. The rearrangement uses TRBV12-3 or TRBV12-4 and TRBJ1-2, with 8 positions matching TRBD1. After removal of 1 base from V and 4 bases from J, the junction contained 5 bases not matched to a gene. The CDR3 totals 15 residues. CDR3 loop: CASSLGDRLGYGYTF. DNA of the CDR3: TGTGCCAGCAGTTTAGGGGACAGGCTTGGCTATGGCTACACCTTC.

At least ten counts were recorded for this clonotype. This chain links TRBV7-2 with TRBJ1-5, with D possibly matching TRBD1 (6 bases). There are 13 residues in the CDR3. Germline-derived CDR1 and CDR2 are SGHTA and FQGNSA. V dropped 7 bases and J dropped 2 bases, with 9 bases sitting between them. The CDR3 is CASKGGRNQPQHF. The CDR3 nucleotides read TGTGCCAGCAAGGGGGGCCGCAATCAGCCCCAGCATTTT.

There are many counts of this clonotype. The rearrangement links TRBV7-2 to TRBJ2-7; weak D call: TRBD1 (5 bases). This CDR3 comprises 14 residues. Trimming stripped 0 bases from V and 2 bases from J, with 8 bases between. Germline V gene sequence: CDR1 SGHTA, CDR2 FQGNSA. The CDR3 sequence is CASSLARATYEQYF. CDR3 sequence (DNA): TGTGCCAGCAGCTTAGCCAGGGCGACCTACGAGCAGTACTTC. The full variable domain, with the rest looked up from reference TRBV7-2 and TRBJ2-7, is GAGVSQSPSNKVTEKGKDVELRCDPISGHTALYWYRQSLGQGLEFLIYFQGNSAPDKSGLPSDRFSAERTGGSVSTLTIQRTQQEDSAVYLCASSLARATYEQYFGPGTRLTVT.

J is TRBJ2-5 and V is TRBV6-5; D unclear. Germline V gene sequence: CDR1 MNHEY, CDR2 SVGAGI. The CDR3 has 16 amino acids. V was clipped by 2 bases and J by 5 bases, with 18 bases between them. CDR3 residues: CASSYGNVLTSETQYF. DNA for the CDR3: TGTGCCAGCAGTTACGGTAACGTACTAACTTCGGAGACCCAGTACTTC.

This clonotype was picked up a small number of times. V and J are TRBV5-6 and TRBJ2-5; D perhaps matches TRBD1 (5 bases). Germline CDR1 SGHDT, CDR2 YYEEEE. The V end lost 0 bases, the J end lost 1 base, and 7 bases lay between the germline ends. The CDR3 runs 14 residues. DNA of the CDR3: TGTGCCAGCAGCTTGGGGGGCCGCCAAGAGACCCAGTACTTC. Translating it yields CASSLGGRQETQYF.

In its sample, this clonotype was seen many times. V and J are TRBV12-3 or TRBV12-4 and TRBJ1-2, with 8 bases aligning to TRBD1. With V trimmed by 5 bases and J by 4 bases, 15 bases remained unmatched. This CDR3 has 17 residues. CDR3 protein: CASSPVIIRDRTYGYTF. DNA for the CDR3: TGTGCCAGCAGTCCAGTGATCATCCGGGACAGGACCTATGGCTACACCTTC.

The rearrangement uses TRBV5-1 and TRBJ2-2, with unresolved D. The germline V gene encodes CDR1 SGHRS and CDR2 YFSETQ. The CDR3 has 13 residues. The V end lost 4 bases, the J end lost 1 base, and 5 bases lay between the germline ends. CDR3 region: CASSARNTGELFF. The CDR3, as DNA: TGCGCCAGCAGCGCGAGGAACACCGGGGAGCTGTTTTTT.

The chain is built from TRBV7-2 and TRBJ2-5, with D unclear. Looked up from germline, CDR1 is SGHTA and CDR2 is FQGNSA. CDR3 length equals 13 residues. V lost 4 bases and J lost 6, with 12 bases in between. The CDR3 here is CASSSRRMQTQYF. The DNA for the CDR3 is TGTGCCAGCAGCTCACGTAGGATGCAGACCCAGTACTTC.

The table lists this clonotype with a few counts. CDR3 sequence (DNA): TGCAGTGCTAGAGACGCTAGCGGGAGCTTCTCCTACAATGAGCAGTTCTTC. Encoded protein: CSARDASGSFSYNEQFF. The genes are TRBV20-1 and TRBJ2-1; 10 bases line up with TRBD2. Trimming took 0 bases from V and 0 from J; bases not matched to a gene: 5. Germline CDR1 reads DFQATT; CDR2 reads SNEGSKA (reference sequence). The CDR3 extends over 17 amino acids.

The CDR3 DNA is TGCGCCAGCAGCCCCTTGAGCGGGAGGGGCCAGGGCACAGATACGCAGTATTTT. It encodes CASSPLSGRGQGTDTQYF. The V and J genes are TRBV4-1 and TRBJ2-3; 10 nucleotides agree with TRBD2. The CDR3 extends over 18 amino acids. Looked up from germline, CDR1 is MGHRA and CDR2 is YSYEKL. V dropped 4 bases and J dropped 1; count of bases not matched to a gene: 11.

This clonotype appeared a few times. The chain couples TRBV4-1 to TRBJ1-5; a possible D gene is TRBD1 (5 bases). V was cut by 1 base and J by 4 bases, with 11 bases left in between. This CDR3 is built from 15 residues. CDR1 is MGHRA and CDR2 is YSYEKL in the germline V gene. The CDR3 DNA reads TGCGCCAGCAGCCAAGCAAAGGGGCCGAATCAGCCCCAGCATTTT. Translated, it gives CASSQAKGPNQPQHF.

This clonotype was seen a few times. The chain links TRBV6-1 to TRBJ2-7; TRBD2 is a possible D gene (5 bases). V lost 8 bases, J lost 3 bases, and 17 bases lay in between. From germline, CDR1 is MNHNS and CDR2 SASEGT. The CDR3 is 14 residues long. CDR3 sequence: CASGTISRGYEQYF. The DNA for the CDR3 is TGTGCCAGCGGAACGATCAGCCGGGGCTACGAGCAGTACTTC.